This T cell receptor beta chain was identified during a study of cytomegalovirus exposure and HLA in healthy donors. Study outcomes and limitations: For most TCR sequences rarity was the rule, although some public TCRs occurred in many donors. Presence/absence comparisons presumed near-even sequencing depth among donors.

As regards this clone: Its antigen is undetermined.

With 60 Vbeta and 13 Jbeta primers, the PCR was carried out. The authors' processing: About 83 million unique TCR beta chains, roughly 12 million shared, were counted in a later analysis. Repertoires were generated with immunoSEQ multiplex PCR, while TCRdb's copy carries only in-frame clones and drops some. The V and J calls and clone size come from that table; D and trimming were worked out from the DNA. The sample consists of over 70,000 clones, around 70% of them appearing once. V gave up 6 bases and J gave up 1 base, with 15 bases separating them. Germline values: CDR1 SQVTM, CDR2 ANQGSEA. This CDR3 is built from 14 residues.

Sequencing was performed on PBMCs. This TCR derives from a man aged 25-45 years in good health and CMV-seropositive. The rearrangement joins TRBV29-1 to TRBJ1-2; D possibly corresponds to TRBD1 (5 bases). CDR3 in DNA: TGCAGCGTCTACGGGGGGGATATTAACTATGGCTACACCTTC. Its protein product is CSVYGGDINYGYTF.